Below, 19 T cell receptor beta chains from the same sample are listed, as sequenced in a study of blood T cell repertoires in COVID-19 (dated by TCRdb to the early 2020s). Library method: the immunoSEQ multiplex PCR assay. Not all clones reach the TCRdb copy of this immuneACCESS table, which keeps in-frame sequences only. Checked studies attribute under half of the gap to unresolved V genes and leave the rest unexplained. Recorded for this sample are approximately 250,000 clones; around 88% of them occurred a single time. About 1.2% of the sample is held by the ten biggest clonotypes. The sequenced sample consisted of PBMCs or T cells enriched from blood (not recorded which). These receptors were taken from a woman aged 35 to 49 with acute COVID-19.

The chain couples TRBV19 to TRBJ1-2, with 10 bases that match TRBD1. The J segment lost 4 bases and the V segment lost 7 bases, leaving 3 bases of the junction unmatched. Germline V gene data show CDR1 as LNHDA and CDR2 as SQIVND (reference sequence). This CDR3 has 13 amino acids. For the CDR3, the DNA is TGTGCCAGTATCAGGACAGGGGGCTATGGCTACACCTTC. Its translation is CASIRTGGYGYTF.

A single count supports this clone. The chain employs TRBV4-2 and TRBJ2-3; TRBD2 matches 9 bases. Germline values: CDR1 LGHNA, CDR2 YNFKEQ. The ends lost 2 bases at V and 2 bases at J; junction bases unmatched: 11. The CDR3 totals 18 residues. In DNA, the CDR3 is TGTGCCAGCAGCCAAAGGCCTTTGGCTAGCGGGGTCACAGATACGCAGTATTTT. It specifies CASSQRPLASGVTDTQYF.

The chain uses TRBV5-4 and TRBJ2-2; 7 bases fit TRBD1. The length of the CDR3 is 14 residues. V lost 4 bases and J lost 1; bases outside the gene matches: 1. The germline V gene has CDR1 SGHNT and CDR2 YYREEE (reference sequence). The CDR3, as DNA: TGTGCCAGCAGCGGGACAGAGAACACCGGGGAGCTGTTTTTT. Translation: CASSGTENTGELFF.

This chain links TRBV10-2 with TRBJ2-7; 7 nucleotides match TRBD2. Germline V gives CDR1 WSHSY, CDR2 SAAADI. The length of the CDR3 is 13 residues. With 4 bases clipped from V and 4 bases from J, the junction kept 4 bases outside the gene matches. The CDR3 DNA sequence: TGCGCCAGCAGTGTGGCTAGCGGTTACGAGCAGTACGTC. As protein: CASSVASGYEQYV.

The chain uses TRBV28 and TRBJ2-1; 7 nucleotides match TRBD2. Per germline, CDR1 MDHEN and CDR2 SYDVKM. The junction had 13 bases not matched to a gene; V was cut back by 4 bases and J by 7 bases. CDR3 size: 16 residues. The chain's CDR3 is CASSYPDGLEGNEQFF. In DNA form, the CDR3 reads TGTGCCAGCAGTTACCCCGACGGACTAGAGGGGAATGAGCAGTTCTTC.

The chain employs TRBV2 and TRBJ1-2; 7 nucleotides align to TRBD1. V shed 2 bases and J 5 bases; nucleotides not matched to a gene: 2. This CDR3 region has 13 residues. Germline CDR1 and CDR2: SNHLY and FYNNEI. The CDR3 region is CASSEQQGYGYTF. The CDR3 nucleotides are TGTGCCAGCAGTGAACAACAGGGGTATGGCTACACCTTC.

The chain carries TRBV18 and TRBJ1-2, with a weak D call TRBD1 (6 bases). CDR1 and CDR2 from the germline V gene are KGHSH and LQKENI. The CDR3 sequence is 14 residues long. The ends were cut back, 3 bases at V and 4 bases at J, with 12 bases in the middle. DNA of the CDR3: TGTGCCAGCTCACCCCCCGGGACACCCTATGGCTACACCTTC. This codes for CASSPPGTPYGYTF.

This clone was seen more than once but under ten times. The chain links TRBV18 to TRBJ1-2; the match to TRBD1 covers 11 bases. The J segment lost 2 bases and the V segment lost 4 bases, leaving 0 bases of the junction unmatched. Germline CDR1 KGHSH, CDR2 LQKENI. This CDR3 spans 14 amino acids. CDR3 nucleotide sequence: TGTGCCAGCTCACGGGACAGGGGGAACTATGGCTACACCTTC. Its translation: CASSRDRGNYGYTF.

This clone was counted between two and nine times. V usage is TRBV7-8 and J usage is TRBJ2-1; 10 bases fit TRBD2. V shed 3 bases and J 4 bases; nucleotides not matched to a gene: 3. Germline CDR1 is SGHVS and CDR2 is FQNEAQ. This CDR3 contains 15 residues. CDR3 loop: CASSLSSGSYNEQFF. Written as DNA, the CDR3 is TGTGCCAGCAGCTTGTCTAGCGGGAGTTACAATGAGCAGTTCTTC.

This sequence joins TRBV2 and TRBJ1-2, with 11 nucleotides matching TRBD1. J was trimmed by 1 base and V by 2 bases; bases with no gene match: 9. The CDR3 loop spans 18 amino acids. Germline-derived CDR1 and CDR2 are SNHLY and FYNNEI. The CDR3 nucleotides are TGTGCCAGCAGTGAACTGGGGACAGGGGGTTTCCTTAACTATGGCTACACCTTC. Translating gives CASSELGTGGFLNYGYTF. The full variable domain, its missing parts supplied by reference TRBV2 and TRBJ1-2, is EPEVTQTPSHQVTQMGQEVILRCVPISNHLYFYWYRQILGQKVEFLVSFYNNEISEKSEIFDDQFSVERPDGSNFTLKIRSTKLEDSAMYFCASSELGTGGFLNYGYTFGSGTRLTVV.

The J gene is TRBJ1-4, the V gene TRBV5-1, with a tentative D call TRBD1 (6 bases). Trimming removed 4 bases at V and 8 bases at J, with 12 bases between. This CDR3 has 13 amino acids. Germline V gene sequence: CDR1 SGHRS, CDR2 YFSETQ. This chain's CDR3 is CASSVGHGEKLFF. The CDR3 DNA follows: TGCGCCAGCAGCGTGGGACATGGCGAAAAACTGTTTTTT.

This clone was detected a few times. CDR3 nucleotide sequence: TGTGCCAGCAGTTTGTCGTCCGGGGAGCTGTTTTTT. It encodes CASSLSSGELFF. This chain joins TRBV12-3 or TRBV12-4 and TRBJ2-2; D is unresolved. The CDR3 runs to 12 residues. The V and J ends lost 3 bases and 6 bases respectively, with 5 bases between them.

V is TRBV28 and J is TRBJ1-2; TRBD1 might be the D (6 bases). CDR3 length: 14 residues. CDR1 is MDHEN, CDR2 SYDVKM, per germline. The ends were cut back, 5 bases at V and 4 bases at J, with 14 bases in the middle. The CDR3 here is CASSAAVGGYGYTF. The CDR3 DNA sequence: TGTGCCAGCAGTGCCGCAGTAGGGGGCTATGGCTACACCTTC.

The chain combines TRBV7-9 with TRBJ1-6; TRBD1 aligns across 9 bases. Germline V gene data show CDR1 as SEHNR and CDR2 as FQNEAQ (reference sequence). CDR3 length equals 16 residues. V shed 3 bases and J 10 bases; nucleotides not matched to a gene: 10. CDR3 nucleotides: TGTGCCAGCAGCTTTACAGGGGGCGCGTGGGACTCACCCCTCCACTTT. This translates into CASSFTGGAWDSPLHF.

This chain links TRBV3-1 (or the pseudogene TRBV3-2) with TRBJ2-3; 8 bases are a match to TRBD2. With 7 bases clipped from V and 4 bases from J, the junction kept 10 bases outside the gene matches. Germline V lookup: CDR1 LGHDT, CDR2 YNNKEL (reference sequence). There are 15 residues in the CDR3. The CDR3 region has the DNA TGTGCCAGCACCCCAAGTCCGGGAGGGGCAGATACGCAGTATTTT. It encodes CASTPSPGGADTQYF.

The chain combines TRBV11-3 with TRBJ1-1; D is uncertain. Germline loops: CDR1 SGHNT, CDR2 YENEEA. V shed 5 bases and J shed 1 base, with 11 bases lying between them. The CDR3 sequence is 14 residues long. CDR3 bases: TGTGCCAGCAGCAAAGACACCGCGAACACTGAAGCTTTCTTT. It encodes CASSKDTANTEAFF.

The chain links TRBV9 to TRBJ2-2, with 7 bases that match TRBD2. J gave up 6 bases and V 0 bases, and 2 bases lay outside the gene matches. This CDR3 comprises 14 residues. CDR1 is SGDLS, CDR2 YYNGEE, per germline. The DNA for the CDR3 is TGTGCCAGCAGCGTAGATCGGGGGGCCGGGGAGCTGTTTTTT. This gives the protein CASSVDRGAGELFF.

The gene calls are TRBV7-2 and TRBJ1-3; TRBD1 aligns across 7 bases. The CDR3 runs 15 residues. Germline-derived CDR1 and CDR2 are SGHTA and FQGNSA. V was pared by 5 bases and J by 0 bases, with 4 bases of the junction left unmatched. The CDR3 region has the DNA TGTGCCAGCAGCCGGACAGGTAGCTCTGGAAACACCATATATTTT. This sequence encodes CASSRTGSSGNTIYF. The full variable domain, its missing parts supplied by reference TRBV7-2 and TRBJ1-3, is GAGVSQSPSNKVTEKGKDVELRCDPISGHTALYWYRQSLGQGLEFLIYFQGNSAPDKSGLPSDRFSAERTGGSVSTLTIQRTQQEDSAVYLCASSRTGSSGNTIYFGEGSWLTVV.

V and J are TRBV7-2 and TRBJ2-7; 11 bases match TRBD2. This CDR3 region has 16 residues. Trimming removed 5 bases from V and 0 bases from J; junction bases left unmatched: 6. Germline values: CDR1 SGHTA, CDR2 FQGNSA. The CDR3 loop is CASSAGLAGNSYEQYF. For the CDR3, the DNA is TGTGCCAGCAGCGCCGGACTAGCGGGCAACTCCTACGAGCAGTACTTC.